Listed below are T cell receptor beta chains from one sample, sequenced in a study of CD8+CD57+ T cells in acquired aplastic anemia. TCRdb reanalysed the reads using MiXCR and keeps one entry per CDR3 protein. Of 210,000 or so distinct CDR3 sequences in the sample, under 55% were seen once. The sample was sorted CD4+, CD8+, or CD8+CD57+ T cells (not recorded which) from PBMCs. These receptors came from a human donor with aplastic anemia. CDR3s include the opening cysteine and the closing phenylalanine or tryptophan. D genes are given only for firm matches. The size field is filled for only some rows; it gives once, few, many or a size class.

v_call	j_call	d_call	clone_size	cdr3_aa	cdr3_nt
TRBV18	TRBJ1-1	TRBD1	NA	CASSPPWRGRETTEAFF	TGTGCCAGCTCACCACCGTGGAGGGGGCGGGAGACCACTGAAGCTTTCTTT
TRBV10-3	TRBJ2-1	NA	few	CAISESTSGFRNEQFF	TGTGCCATCAGTGAGTCGACGTCAGGGTTTCGCAATGAGCAGTTCTTC
TRBV10-1	TRBJ2-1	NA	few	CASSDRNNEQFF	TGCGCCAGCAGTGACAGAAACAATGAGCAGTTCTTC
TRBV7-6	TRBJ2-1	TRBD2	once	CASSLAGVSSYNEQFF	TGTGCCAGCAGCCTAGCGGGGGTTAGCTCCTACAATGAGCAGTTCTTC
TRBV5-1	TRBJ2-5	TRBD2	many	CASSQTLGGRETQYF	TGCGCCAGCAGCCAGACCCTTGGCGGGAGAGAGACCCAGTACTTC
TRBV6-5	TRBJ2-5	NA	many	CASSYSRQRETQYF	TGTGCCAGCAGTTACTCGAGGCAGAGGGAGACCCAGTACTTC
TRBV12-3/TRBV12-4	TRBJ2-2	TRBD1	NA	CASSDPTGGTGELFF	TGTGCCAGCAGTGACCCGACAGGGGGCACCGGGGAGCTGTTTTTT
TRBV6-5	TRBJ1-2	NA	NA	CASSPEPGRDGYTF	TGTGCCAGCTCGCCTGAACCGGGGAGGGACGGCTACACCTTC
TRBV19	TRBJ1-5	NA	NA	CASSEKGNQPQHF	TGTGCCAGTAGTGAAAAGGGCAATCAGCCCCAGCATTTT
TRBV6-1	TRBJ2-5	NA	many	CASRIQQGRETQYF	TGTGCCAGCAGGATCCAACAGGGGAGGGAGACCCAGTACTTC
TRBV5-4	TRBJ2-6	TRBD2	few	CASSWGGSGANVLTF	TGTGCCAGCAGCTGGGGGGGCTCTGGGGCCAACGTCCTGACTTTC
TRBV2	TRBJ1-4	TRBD1	NA	CAGSGTGGEMNEKLFF	TGTGCCGGCAGCGGAACAGGGGGCGAGATGAACGAAAAACTGTTTTTT
TRBV9	TRBJ2-1	NA	NA	CASSVTGGGGYNEQFF	TGTGCCAGCAGCGTGACGGGTGGCGGAGGCTACAATGAGCAGTTCTTC
TRBV5-1	TRBJ1-2	TRBD1	many	CASSLEGTGGRTNYGYTF	TGCGCCAGCAGCTTGGAGGGGACAGGGGGCAGGACTAACTATGGCTACACCTTC
TRBV6-1	TRBJ1-4	TRBD1	many	CASRRTGEGEKLFF	TGTGCCAGCAGGAGGACAGGGGAGGGAGAAAAACTGTTTTTT
TRBV5-6	TRBJ2-7	NA	many	CASSKTAMGEQYF	TGTGCCAGCAGCAAGACAGCAATGGGGGAGCAGTACTTC
TRBV5-5	TRBJ1-5	NA	many	CASSLKGEYQPQHF	TGTGCCAGCAGCTTGAAGGGGGAGTATCAGCCCCAGCATTTT
TRBV7-8	TRBJ1-3	NA	NA	CASSQGYSGNTIHF	TGCGCCAGCAGCCAAGGGTACTCTGGAAACACCATACATTTT
TRBV3-1	TRBJ1-1	NA	NA	CASSLGWGRDTEAFF	TGTGCCAGCAGCCTCGGTTGGGGGCGAGACACTGAAGCTTTCTTT
TRBV7-9	TRBJ2-3	TRBD2	NA	CASSSPGLAGGSTDTQYF	TGTGCCAGCAGTTCCCCGGGACTAGCGGGGGGGAGCACAGATACGCAGTATTTT
TRBV7-2	TRBJ1-1	NA	NA	CASSSTPTAEAFF	TGTGCCAGCAGCTCAACCCCGACAGCTGAAGCTTTCTTT
TRBV10-3	TRBJ2-1	TRBD2	many	CAISTSGEYNEQFF	TGTGCCATCAGTACTAGCGGGGAGTACAATGAGCAGTTCTTC
TRBV2	TRBJ2-3	TRBD2	many	CASSSSGGATDTQYF	TGTGCCAGCTCCTCTAGCGGGGGGGCAACAGATACGCAGTATTTT